Described below is a single TCR beta chain sequence and its context. Its antigen is still unknown. No qualities accompany the bases; no much larger clone lies one base away. The CDR3 numbers 14 residues from cysteine through phenylalanine. Here the CDR3 DNA is all that survives: 42 bases in frame from base 1. V loses 5 bases, J loses 3 bases, and the germline ends lie 13 bases apart. CDR1 is given as SEHNR and CDR2 as FQNEAQ, both from the germline V gene (reference sequence). Genomic DNA was used as template for profiling of TCR beta VDJ combinations and CDR3 sequences. An Illumina HiSeq 2000 was the platform used for TCR repertoire sequencing. Per the source publication's procedure: TRBV/TRBJ rearrangement plots, CDR3 size and DJ length profiles, and Simpson's diversity index were used to evaluate the repertoires. The most abundant DNA sequence in the deep sequencing data was taken as the immunodominant clone. CDR3 amino acid sequences were screened for sharing across subjects and compared with published repertoires and the VDJdb database. TCRdb itself trimmed the public reads at Q25 with fastp, ran MiXCR and retained productive beta chains. Records with the same CDR3 protein are collapsed into one entry carrying the most frequent genes and DNA. In this record, the V and J calls reflect TCRdb's handling and not the investigators' own analysis. The sample table records approximately 380,000 distinct CDR3 sequences; roughly 64% of these occur just once. 3% to 5% of the sample comes from the top ten.

The data derive from a study of CD8+CD57+ T cells in acquired aplastic anemia (dated by TCRdb to 2016 to 2019). Regarding the study in general: Extracted DNA from sorted CD4+ and CD8+ cells averaged around 3.3 ug, ranging from roughly 0.19 to 27.4 ug. An average of approximately 10 million reads for CD4+ cells and 11 million to 12 million reads for CD8+ cells was obtained from healthy donor samples. What the work shows at the level of the full study, not this receptor alone: No significant difference in CD8+ Simpson's diversity was found between patients and healthy controls (P=0.060). Some 31 CD8+ CDR3 sequences were shared between patients and controls but appeared highly expressed in patients and within their immunodominant clones.

TCR repertoires of sorted CD4+ and CD8+ blood T cells from severe aplastic anemia patients and healthy subjects were deep-sequenced in the study. Ficoll-Paque density gradient centrifugation was used to isolate peripheral blood mononuclear cells. Before DNA extraction, CD4+ and CD8+ T cells were sorted by FACS or by magnetic beads. This TCR was sampled from a human donor in good health, serving as a control. Sequenced sample: sorted CD4+, CD8+, or CD8+CD57+ T cells (not recorded which) from PBMCs. The sequence links TRBV7-9 to TRBJ2-5, and TRBD1 may be the D gene, going by 6 matching bases. The DNA is as follows: TGTGCCAGCAGCGTACAGGGTCGGGAAGAGACCCAGTACTTC. Its protein reads: CASSVQGREETQYF. With the portions outside the CDR3 filled from the reference TRBV7-9 and TRBJ2-5 genes, the complete variable region becomes DTGVSQNPRHKITKRGQNVTFRCDPISEHNRLYWYRQTLGQGPEFLTYFQNEAQLEKSRLLSDRFSAERPKGSFSTLEIQRTEQGDSAMYLCASSVQGREETQYFGPGTRLLVL.